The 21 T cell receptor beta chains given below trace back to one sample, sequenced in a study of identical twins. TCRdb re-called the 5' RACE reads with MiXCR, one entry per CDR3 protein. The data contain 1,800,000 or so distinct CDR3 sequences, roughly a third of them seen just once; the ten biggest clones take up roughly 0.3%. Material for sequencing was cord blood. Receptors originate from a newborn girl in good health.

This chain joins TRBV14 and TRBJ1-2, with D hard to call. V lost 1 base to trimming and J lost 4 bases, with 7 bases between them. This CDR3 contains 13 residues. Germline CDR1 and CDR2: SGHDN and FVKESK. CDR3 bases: TGTGCCAGCAGCCAAGCGACAAGCTATGGCTACACCTTC. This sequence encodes CASSQATSYGYTF.

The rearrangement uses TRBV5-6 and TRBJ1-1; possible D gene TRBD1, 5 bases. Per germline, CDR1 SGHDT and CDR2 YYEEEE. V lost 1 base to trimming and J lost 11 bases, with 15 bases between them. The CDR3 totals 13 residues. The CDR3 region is CASSLIDSAGAFF. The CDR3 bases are TGTGCCAGCAGCTTGATCGACAGCGCCGGGGCTTTCTTT.

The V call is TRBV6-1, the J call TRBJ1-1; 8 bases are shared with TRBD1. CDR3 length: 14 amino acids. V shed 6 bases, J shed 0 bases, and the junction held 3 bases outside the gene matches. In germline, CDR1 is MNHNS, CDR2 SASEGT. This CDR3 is CASRRTGLNTEAFF. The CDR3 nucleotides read TGTGCCAGCAGGCGGACAGGGTTGAACACTGAAGCTTTCTTT.

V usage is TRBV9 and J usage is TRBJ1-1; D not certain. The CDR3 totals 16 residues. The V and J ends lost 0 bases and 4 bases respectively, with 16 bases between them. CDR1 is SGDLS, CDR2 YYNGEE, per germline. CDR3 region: CASSVAFGQLGTEAFF. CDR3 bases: TGTGCCAGCAGCGTAGCTTTCGGGCAATTGGGCACTGAAGCTTTCTTT.

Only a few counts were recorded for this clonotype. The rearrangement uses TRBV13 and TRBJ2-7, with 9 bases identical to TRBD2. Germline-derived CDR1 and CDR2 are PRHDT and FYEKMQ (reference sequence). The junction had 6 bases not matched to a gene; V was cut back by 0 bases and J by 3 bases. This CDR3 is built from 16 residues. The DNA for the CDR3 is TGTGCCAGCAGCTTAGGACTAGCGGGTGGTAACTACGAGCAGTACTTC. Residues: CASSLGLAGGNYEQYF. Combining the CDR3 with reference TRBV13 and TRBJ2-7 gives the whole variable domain AAGVIQSPRHLIKEKRETATLKCYPIPRHDTVYWYQQGPGQDPQFLISFYEKMQSDKGSIPDRFSAQQFSDYHSELNMSSLELGDSALYFCASSLGLAGGNYEQYFGPGTRLTVT.

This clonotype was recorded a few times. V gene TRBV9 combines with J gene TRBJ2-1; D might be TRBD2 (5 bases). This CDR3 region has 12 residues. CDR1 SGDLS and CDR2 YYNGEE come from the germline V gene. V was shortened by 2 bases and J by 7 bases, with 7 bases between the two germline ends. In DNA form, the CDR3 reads TGTGCCAGCAGCGTCGGGGAAAATGAGCAGTTCTTC. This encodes CASSVGENEQFF.

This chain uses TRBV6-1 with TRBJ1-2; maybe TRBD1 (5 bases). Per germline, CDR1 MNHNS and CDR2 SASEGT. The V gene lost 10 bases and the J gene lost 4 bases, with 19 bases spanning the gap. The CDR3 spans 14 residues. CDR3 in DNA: TGTGCCACCTCAATCATGGGGCAGATCTATGGCTACACCTTC. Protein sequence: CATSIMGQIYGYTF.

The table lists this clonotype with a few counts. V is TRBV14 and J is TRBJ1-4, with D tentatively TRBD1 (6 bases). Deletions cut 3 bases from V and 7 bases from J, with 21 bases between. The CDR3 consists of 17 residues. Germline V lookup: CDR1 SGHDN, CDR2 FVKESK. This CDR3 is CASSQPQAGGLVEKLFF. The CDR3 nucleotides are TGTGCCAGCAGCCAGCCCCAGGCCGGGGGGCTGGTTGAAAAACTGTTTTTT.

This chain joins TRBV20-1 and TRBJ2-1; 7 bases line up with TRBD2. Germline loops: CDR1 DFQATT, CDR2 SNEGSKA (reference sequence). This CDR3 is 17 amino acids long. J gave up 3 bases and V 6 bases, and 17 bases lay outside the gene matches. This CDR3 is CSARGFSGVRLYNEQFF. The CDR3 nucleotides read TGCAGTGCCCGGGGGTTCAGCGGGGTACGGCTCTACAATGAGCAGTTCTTC.

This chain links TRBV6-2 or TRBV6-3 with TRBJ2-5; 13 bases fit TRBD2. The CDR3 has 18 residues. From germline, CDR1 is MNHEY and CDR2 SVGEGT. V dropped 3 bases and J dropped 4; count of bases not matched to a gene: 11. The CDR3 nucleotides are TGTGCCAGCAGTTATCGTCCCCCGGGACTAGCGGGGTCAGAGACCCAGTACTTC. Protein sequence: CASSYRPPGLAGSETQYF.

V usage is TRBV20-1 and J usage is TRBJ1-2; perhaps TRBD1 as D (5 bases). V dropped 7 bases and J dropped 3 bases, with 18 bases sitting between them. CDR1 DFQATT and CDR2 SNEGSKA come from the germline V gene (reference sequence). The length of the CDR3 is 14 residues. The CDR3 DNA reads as TGCAGTGTCCGGGCACGGGGCTGGGACTATGGCTACACCTTC. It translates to CSVRARGWDYGYTF.

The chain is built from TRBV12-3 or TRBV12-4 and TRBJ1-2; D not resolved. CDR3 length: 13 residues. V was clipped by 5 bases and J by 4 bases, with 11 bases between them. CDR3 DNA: TGTGCCAGCAGTGCCAGGATTGTCTATGGCTACACCTTC. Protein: CASSARIVYGYTF.

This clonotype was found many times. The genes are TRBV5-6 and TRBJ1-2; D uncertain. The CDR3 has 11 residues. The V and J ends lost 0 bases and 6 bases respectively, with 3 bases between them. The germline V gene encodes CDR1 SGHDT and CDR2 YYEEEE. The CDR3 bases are TGTGCCAGCAGCTTGGAGGATGGCTACACCTTC. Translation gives CASSLEDGYTF.

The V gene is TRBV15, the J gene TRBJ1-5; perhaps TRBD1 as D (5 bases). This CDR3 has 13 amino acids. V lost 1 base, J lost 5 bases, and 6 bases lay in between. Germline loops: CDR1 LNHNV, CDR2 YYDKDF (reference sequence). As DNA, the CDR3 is TGTGCCACCAGCAGAGCAGGGTATCAGCCCCAGCATTTT. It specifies CATSRAGYQPQHF.

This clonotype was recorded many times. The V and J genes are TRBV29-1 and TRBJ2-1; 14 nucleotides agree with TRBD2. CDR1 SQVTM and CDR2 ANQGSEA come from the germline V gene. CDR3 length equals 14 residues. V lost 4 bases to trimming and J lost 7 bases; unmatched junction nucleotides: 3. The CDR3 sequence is CSVGGLAGVNEQFF. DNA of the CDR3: TGCAGCGTTGGGGGACTAGCGGGAGTAAATGAGCAGTTCTTC.

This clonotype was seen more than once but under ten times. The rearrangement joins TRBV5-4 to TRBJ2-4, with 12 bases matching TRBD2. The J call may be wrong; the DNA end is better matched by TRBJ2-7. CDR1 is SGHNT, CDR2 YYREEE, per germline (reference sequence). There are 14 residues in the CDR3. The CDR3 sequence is CASSALAGGSEQYF. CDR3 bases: TGTGCCAGCAGCGCACTAGCGGGGGGCTCCGAGCAGTACTTC.

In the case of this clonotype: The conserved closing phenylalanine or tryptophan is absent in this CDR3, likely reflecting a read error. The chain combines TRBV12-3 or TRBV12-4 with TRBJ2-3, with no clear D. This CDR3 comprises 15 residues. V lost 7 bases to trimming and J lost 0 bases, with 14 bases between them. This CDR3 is CASIEQITSTDTQYS. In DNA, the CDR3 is TGTGCCAGCATCGAACAGATTACTAGCACAGATACGCAGTATTCT.

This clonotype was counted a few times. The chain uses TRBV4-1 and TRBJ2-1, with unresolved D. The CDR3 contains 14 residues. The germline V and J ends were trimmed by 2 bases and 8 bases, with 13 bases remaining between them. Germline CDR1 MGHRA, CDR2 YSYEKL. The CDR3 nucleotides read TGCGCCAGCAGCCAATCTCGTAGTACGTATGAGCAGTTCTTC. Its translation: CASSQSRSTYEQFF.

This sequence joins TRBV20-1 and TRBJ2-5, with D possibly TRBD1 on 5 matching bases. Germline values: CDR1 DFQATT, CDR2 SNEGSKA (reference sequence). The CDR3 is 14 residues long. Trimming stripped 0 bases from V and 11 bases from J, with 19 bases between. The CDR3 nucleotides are TGCAGTGCTAGAGAGGGGCCCCGATACAATGAGCAGTACTTC. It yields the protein CSAREGPRYNEQYF.

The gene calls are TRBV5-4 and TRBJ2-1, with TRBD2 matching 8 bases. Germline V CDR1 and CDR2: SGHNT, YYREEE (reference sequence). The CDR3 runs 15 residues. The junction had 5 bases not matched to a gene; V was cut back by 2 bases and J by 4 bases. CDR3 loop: CASSLLGGRYNEQFF. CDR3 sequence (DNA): TGTGCCAGCAGCTTATTGGGCGGGAGGTACAATGAGCAGTTCTTC.

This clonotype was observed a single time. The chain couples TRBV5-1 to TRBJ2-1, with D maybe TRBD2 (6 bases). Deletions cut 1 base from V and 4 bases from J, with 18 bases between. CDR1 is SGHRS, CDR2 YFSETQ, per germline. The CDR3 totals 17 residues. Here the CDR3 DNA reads TGCGCCAGCAGCTTGATGGCGGGACCAGGGATTTACAATGAGCAGTTCTTC. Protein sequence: CASSLMAGPGIYNEQFF. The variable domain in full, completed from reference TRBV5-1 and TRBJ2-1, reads KAGVTQTPRYLIKTRGQQVTLSCSPISGHRSVSWYQQTPGQGLQFLFEYFSETQRNKGNFPGRFSGRQFSNSRSEMNVSTLELGDSALYLCASSLMAGPGIYNEQFFGPGTRLTVL.